Shown below are 6 T cell receptor beta chains from a single sample sequenced in a study of blood T cell repertoires in COVID-19. Repertoires were generated with immunoSEQ multiplex PCR, while TCRdb's copy carries only in-frame clones and drops some. The table records around 200,000 clones, about four fifths of them present only once. Sequencing was performed on peripheral blood. Every receptor here comes from a human donor in a cohort sampled during active COVID-19.

This clone is judged medium-sized. This chain connects TRBV20-1 to TRBJ2-7, with TRBD2 as a possible D gene (5 bases). CDR1 is DFQATT and CDR2 is SNEGSKA in the germline V gene (reference sequence). Trimming stripped 3 bases from V and 5 bases from J, with 8 bases between. The CDR3 has 11 amino acids. The CDR3: CSASKRDEQYF. CDR3 bases: TGCAGTGCTAGTAAGAGGGACGAGCAGTACTTC.

This clone was detected only a few times. The rearrangement joins TRBV4-1 to TRBJ2-7; 10 bases match TRBD2. The length of the CDR3 is 17 residues. J gave up 2 bases and V 3 bases, and 10 bases lay outside the gene matches. CDR1 is MGHRA and CDR2 is YSYEKL in the germline V gene. The CDR3, as DNA: TGCGCCAGCAGCCAGTATTCAACAGCGGGGGGGACCTACGAGCAGTACTTC. It specifies CASSQYSTAGGTYEQYF.

The V and J genes are TRBV6-1 and TRBJ1-5, with 8 bases identical to TRBD1. Trimming at V came to 4 bases and at J to 3 bases, leaving 11 bases not matched to a gene. Germline lookup yields CDR1 MNHNS and CDR2 SASEGT. This CDR3 has 17 amino acids. The CDR3 region is CASSAILTGADNQPQHF. The DNA of the CDR3 is TGTGCCAGCAGTGCGATCCTGACAGGGGCCGACAATCAGCCCCAGCATTTT.

This clone was detected once. This chain links TRBV6-6 with TRBJ1-1; TRBD1 is a possible D gene (6 bases). Germline V lookup: CDR1 MNHNY, CDR2 SVGAGI (reference sequence). CDR3 length equals 13 residues. V was pared by 2 bases and J by 6 bases, with 10 bases between. CDR3 coding DNA: TGTGCCAGCAGTTACACACAGGGAGCTGAAGCTTTCTTT. Protein: CASSYTQGAEAFF.

This clone was picked up one time. V is TRBV5-1 and J is TRBJ1-4; D call uncertain. This CDR3 contains 13 residues. The germline V gene has CDR1 SGHRS and CDR2 YFSETQ. Trimming pared 4 bases from V and 7 bases from J, leaving 11 bases between. The chain's CDR3 is CASSQDWGEKLFF. The CDR3 nucleotides read TGCGCCAGCAGCCAGGACTGGGGTGAAAAACTGTTTTTT.

The gene calls are TRBV28 and TRBJ2-6, with D possibly matching TRBD1 (5 bases). Per the germline V gene, CDR1 is MDHEN and CDR2 is SYDVKM. V lost 1 base and J lost 4, with 14 bases in between. The CDR3 has 17 residues. The CDR3: CASSLSRGTAGANVLTF. In DNA form, the CDR3 reads TGTGCCAGCAGTTTATCAAGGGGCACAGCCGGGGCCAACGTCCTGACTTTC.